The 27 T cell receptor beta chains below come from one sample, sequenced in a study of blood T cell repertoires in COVID-19. The assay was immunoSEQ multiplex PCR, and TCRdb's table has in-frame clones only and misses some. The table lists tens of thousands of clones, roughly 90% of them singletons, with roughly 12% in the top ten. The sequenced sample consisted of peripheral blood. All receptors derive from a man in his 70s with active or convalescent COVID-19.

The rearrangement uses TRBV7-9 and TRBJ1-1, with D unclear. CDR1 is SEHNR and CDR2 is FQNEAQ in the germline V gene (reference sequence). The germline V and J ends were trimmed by 4 bases and 5 bases, with 8 bases remaining between them. The CDR3 is 12 amino acids. The CDR3: CASSSQATEAFF. The CDR3 DNA sequence: TGTGCCAGCAGCTCCCAGGCGACTGAAGCTTTCTTT.

This chain joins TRBV28 and TRBJ2-1; 8 bases match TRBD2. The V gene's germline CDR1 is MDHEN and CDR2 SYDVKM. This CDR3 has 15 residues. Trimming at V came to 7 bases and at J to 6 bases, leaving 11 bases not matched to a gene. Written as DNA, the CDR3 is TGTGCCAGCACCCTTCCGGGGGGGGGTAGCAATGAGCAGTTCTTC. The encoded protein is CASTLPGGGSNEQFF.

This clone has a single count. The V call is TRBV19, the J call TRBJ2-3; D perhaps matches TRBD1 (6 bases). Germline V gene lookup returns CDR1 LNHDA and CDR2 SQIVND (reference sequence). The V end lost 3 bases, the J end lost 2 bases, and 15 bases lay between the germline ends. This CDR3 contains 16 residues. The CDR3 sequence is CASSIRDTFFTDTQYF. The CDR3 region has the DNA TGTGCCAGTAGTATCCGGGACACCTTTTTCACAGATACGCAGTATTTT.

The chain recombines TRBV19 with TRBJ2-1; 14 bases match TRBD2. Trimming removed 2 bases from V and 0 bases from J; junction bases left unmatched: 6. The CDR3 is 19 residues long. Looked up from germline, CDR1 is LNHDA and CDR2 is SQIVND (reference sequence). As DNA, the CDR3 is TGTGCCAGTAGTATACGAGGGACTAGCGGGGGCCGCTCCTACAATGAGCAGTTCTTC. Protein sequence: CASSIRGTSGGRSYNEQFF.

The chain recombines TRBV6-2 or TRBV6-3 with TRBJ1-5, with TRBD1 matching over 8 bases. The CDR3 is 14 residues long. Unmatched junction bases numbered 2, after V lost 6 bases and J lost 1 base. The germline gives CDR1 MNHEY, CDR2 SVGEGT. The CDR3 nucleotides are TGTGCCAGCAGCAGGACAGGGAGCAATCAGCCCCAGCATTTT. Translation gives CASSRTGSNQPQHF.

This chain joins TRBV4-1 and TRBJ2-5, with 8 bases identical to TRBD1. CDR1 and CDR2 from the germline V gene are MGHRA and YSYEKL. V shed 0 bases and J 5 bases; nucleotides not matched to a gene: 8. The CDR3 length is 16 residues. CDR3 region: CASSQERQGASETQYF. The CDR3 nucleotides read TGCGCCAGCAGCCAAGAACGGCAGGGGGCGTCGGAGACCCAGTACTTC.

This chain connects TRBV30 to TRBJ1-1, with 7 bases identical to TRBD1. V was pared by 5 bases and J by 3 bases, with 9 bases of the junction left unmatched. Germline assignment: CDR1 GTSNPN and CDR2 SVGIG (reference sequence). The CDR3 loop spans 14 amino acids. The DNA for the CDR3 is TGTGCCTGGGTAGACAGGGCACAGGACACTGAAGCTTTCTTT. As protein: CAWVDRAQDTEAFF.

The V and J genes are TRBV6-6 and TRBJ2-5; TRBD2 matches 9 bases. Trimming cost V 2 bases and J 2 bases; bases outside gene matches: 3. Germline V gene lookup returns CDR1 MNHNY and CDR2 SVGAGI (reference sequence). The CDR3 contains 15 residues. The CDR3: CASSYAGGLQETQYF. The CDR3 coding sequence is TGTGCCAGCAGTTACGCGGGGGGGCTTCAAGAGACCCAGTACTTC.

V is TRBV14 and J is TRBJ1-1, with D tentatively TRBD1 (6 bases). The germline gives CDR1 SGHDN, CDR2 FVKESK. V was trimmed by 2 bases and J by 6 bases, leaving 13 bases between them. The CDR3 loop spans 14 amino acids. The DNA for the CDR3 is TGTGCCAGCAGCCAAACAGGGATCATCGCTGAAGCTTTCTTT. It encodes CASSQTGIIAEAFF.

The rearrangement links TRBV7-6 to TRBJ1-1, with D perhaps matching TRBD1 (6 bases). The CDR3 sequence is 15 residues long. With 4 bases removed from V and 2 bases from J, the gap between germline ends came to 14 bases. The germline V gene encodes CDR1 SGHVS and CDR2 FNYEAQ. As DNA, the CDR3 is TGTGCCAGCAGCTGGGGGCCAGCCTCTAACACTGAAGCTTTCTTT. Translating gives CASSWGPASNTEAFF.

The chain combines TRBV19 with TRBJ1-1, with TRBD1 identical over 8 bases. The CDR3 is 14 residues long. From germline, CDR1 is LNHDA and CDR2 SQIVND (reference sequence). The V and J ends lost 6 bases and 3 bases, in that order; junction bases with no gene match: 6. The CDR3 coding sequence is TGTGCCAGTAGCAAGGACAGGGCCGACACTGAAGCTTTCTTT. Translated: CASSKDRADTEAFF.

The V and J genes are TRBV5-1 and TRBJ2-7; TRBD2 matches at 7 bases. This CDR3 contains 14 residues. Germline V gene sequence: CDR1 SGHRS, CDR2 YFSETQ. With 4 bases clipped from V and 5 bases from J, the junction kept 9 bases outside the gene matches. CDR3 amino acids: CASSPMTSSDEQYF. The CDR3 coding sequence is TGCGCCAGCAGCCCGATGACTAGCTCTGACGAGCAGTACTTC.

The chain links TRBV5-8 to TRBJ1-2; unclear D gene. The V end lost 6 bases, the J end lost 4 bases, and 16 bases lay between the germline ends. The length of the CDR3 is 14 residues. CDR1 SGHTS and CDR2 YDEGEE come from the germline V gene. The CDR3 DNA reads as TGTGCCAGCAACCAAGAAGAGGGCAGCTATGGCTACACCTTC. This gives the protein CASNQEEGSYGYTF.

The rearrangement uses TRBV24-1 and TRBJ2-3; D unresolved. V was cut by 4 bases and J by 2 bases, with 6 bases left in between. Germline values: CDR1 KGHDR, CDR2 SFDVKD. This CDR3 contains 13 residues. The CDR3 sequence: CATSDPSTDTQYF. In DNA, the CDR3 is TGTGCCACCAGTGACCCCTCCACAGATACGCAGTATTTT.

The chain carries TRBV7-2 and TRBJ2-3, with D possibly TRBD2 on 6 matching bases. CDR3 length: 14 residues. Trimming stripped 6 bases from V and 0 bases from J, with 10 bases between. Germline assignment: CDR1 SGHTA and CDR2 FQGNSA. The CDR3 loop is CASRRDGSTDTQYF. The CDR3 region has the DNA TGTGCCAGCAGGCGGGACGGAAGCACAGATACGCAGTATTTT.

The chain combines TRBV5-1 with TRBJ1-1; 9 bases align to TRBD1. V shed 0 bases, J shed 6 bases, and the junction held 6 bases outside the gene matches. Germline CDR1 and CDR2: SGHRS and YFSETQ. The CDR3 consists of 15 residues. DNA of the CDR3: TGCGCCAGCAGCTTGGCCGGGACAGGGTCCCCTGAAGCTTTCTTT. It translates to CASSLAGTGSPEAFF. Full variable domain (remainder filled in from reference TRBV5-1 and TRBJ1-1): KAGVTQTPRYLIKTRGQQVTLSCSPISGHRSVSWYQQTPGQGLQFLFEYFSETQRNKGNFPGRFSGRQFSNSRSEMNVSTLELGDSALYLCASSLAGTGSPEAFFGQGTRLTVV.

The CDR3, as DNA: TGCGCCAGCAGGTCTAGGACTAGCACAGATACGCAGTATTTT. It is translated as CASRSRTSTDTQYF. The chain has TRBV5-1 and TRBJ2-3; maybe TRBD2 (5 bases). This CDR3 is 14 amino acids long. Germline lookup yields CDR1 SGHRS and CDR2 YFSETQ. The V end lost 5 bases, the J end lost 0 bases, and 10 bases lay between the germline ends.

This clone was counted between two and nine times. The J gene is TRBJ1-5, the V gene TRBV19; 10 bases line up with TRBD1. V shed 6 bases and J 5 bases; nucleotides not matched to a gene: 7. The germline V gene has CDR1 LNHDA and CDR2 SQIVND (reference sequence). This CDR3 comprises 15 residues. CDR3: CASRTTGGSDQPQHF. The CDR3 coding sequence is TGTGCCAGTAGGACGACAGGGGGCTCCGATCAGCCCCAGCATTTT. Supplemented by reference TRBV19 and TRBJ1-5, the full variable domain reads DGGITQSPKYLFRKEGQNVTLSCEQNLNHDAMYWYRQDPGQGLRLIYYSQIVNDFQKGDIAEGYSVSREKKESFPLTVTSAQKNPTAFYLCASRTTGGSDQPQHFGDGTRLSIL.

J is TRBJ1-3 and V is TRBV3-1 (or the pseudogene TRBV3-2), with 9 bases fitting TRBD1. Germline V CDR1 and CDR2: LGHDT, YNNKEL (reference sequence). The CDR3 has 16 residues. With 4 bases clipped from V and 0 bases from J, the junction kept 4 bases outside the gene matches. In nucleotides, the CDR3 is TGTGCCAGCAGCCTCGGGACAGGGACCTCTGGAAACACCATATATTTT. This sequence encodes CASSLGTGTSGNTIYF.

The chain uses TRBV19 and TRBJ2-1; D may be TRBD1 (5 bases). The CDR3 is 15 residues long. V was cut by 6 bases and J by 3 bases, with 15 bases left in between. The V gene's germline CDR1 is LNHDA and CDR2 SQIVND (reference sequence). The CDR3 loop reads CASSRTGYSYNEQFF. The CDR3 region has the DNA TGTGCCAGTAGCCGTACAGGCTACAGCTACAATGAGCAGTTCTTC. Full variable domain (rest looked up from reference TRBV19 and TRBJ2-1): DGGITQSPKYLFRKEGQNVTLSCEQNLNHDAMYWYRQDPGQGLRLIYYSQIVNDFQKGDIAEGYSVSREKKESFPLTVTSAQKNPTAFYLCASSRTGYSYNEQFFGPGTRLTVL.

Here the CDR3 DNA reads TGTGCCAGCATCCCGGACGGGAGACCCCTCCACTTT. It codes for CASIPDGRPLHF. V and J are TRBV25-1 and TRBJ1-6; D is undetermined. V dropped 7 bases and J dropped 12 bases, with 13 bases sitting between them. The CDR3 runs 12 residues. CDR1 and CDR2 from the germline V gene are MGHDK and SYGVNS. Filled out from reference TRBV25-1 and TRBJ1-6, the complete variable domain reads EADIYQTPRYLVIGTGKKITLECSQTMGHDKMYWYQQDPGMELHLIHYSYGVNSTEKGDLSSESTVSRIRTEHFPLTLESARPSHTSQYLCASIPDGRPLHFGNGTRLTVT.

This chain joins TRBV5-1 and TRBJ1-2, with TRBD1 matching over 7 bases. With V trimmed by 2 bases and J by 5 bases, 9 bases remained unmatched. The germline V gene encodes CDR1 SGHRS and CDR2 YFSETQ. CDR3 length equals 15 residues. The CDR3: CASSLLPGTVYGYTF. In DNA form, the CDR3 reads TGCGCCAGCAGCTTACTCCCCGGGACAGTATATGGCTACACCTTC.

The chain couples TRBV18 to TRBJ2-3; TRBD2 matches at 8 bases. The CDR3 sequence is 15 residues long. Per the germline V gene, CDR1 is KGHSH and CDR2 is LQKENI. The V and J ends lost 9 bases and 5 bases, in that order; junction bases with no gene match: 13. CDR3 protein: CASAKTGGQGDTQYF. DNA of the CDR3: TGTGCCAGTGCCAAGACGGGGGGGCAAGGAGATACGCAGTATTTT.

The V gene is TRBV7-2, the J gene TRBJ2-5; 15 positions agree with TRBD2. The germline CDR1 and CDR2 sequences are SGHTA and FQGNSA. The CDR3 sequence is 16 residues long. V shed 1 base, J shed 7 bases, and the junction held 4 bases outside the gene matches. In nucleotides, the CDR3 is TGTGCCAGCAGCTTAGTTTGGACTAGCGGGGGGGGGACCCAGTACTTC. Protein: CASSLVWTSGGGTQYF.

The rearrangement joins TRBV19 to TRBJ2-1; 8 nucleotides match TRBD2. Germline V gene sequence: CDR1 LNHDA, CDR2 SQIVND (reference sequence). This CDR3 is 13 amino acids long. Trimming cost V 10 bases and J 4 bases; bases outside gene matches: 6. The CDR3 is CATARGVYNEQFF. The DNA of the CDR3 is TGTGCCACCGCGCGGGGGGTTTACAATGAGCAGTTCTTC.

V usage is TRBV10-3 and J usage is TRBJ1-6; D uncertain. Germline V gene data show CDR1 as ENHRY and CDR2 as SYGVKD. Trimming took off 2 bases at V and 7 bases at J, with 12 bases between the two ends. This CDR3 comprises 15 residues. The CDR3 protein is CAISETGVTNSPLHF. The CDR3 region has the DNA TGTGCCATCAGTGAGACCGGGGTAACAAATTCACCCCTCCACTTT.

This rearrangement joins TRBV7-3 to TRBJ2-2; D ambiguous. The length of the CDR3 is 15 residues. The V end was cut by 4 bases, the J end by 4 bases, with 13 bases between. Germline V CDR1 and CDR2: SGHTA, FQGTGA. CDR3 sequence reads: CASSSGSLSTGELFF. Here the CDR3 DNA reads TGTGCCAGCAGCTCCGGGTCTTTAAGCACCGGGGAGCTGTTTTTT.